This T cell receptor beta chain was sequenced in a study of regulatory T cells in long-lasting Graves disease. Libraries of TCR beta came from iRepertoire HTBI primers plus Arm-PCR of CDR3 regions. Using its own MiXCR run on the multiplex PCR reads, TCRdb lists one record per CDR3 protein. Here the sample spans 580,000 or so distinct CDR3 sequences, roughly 16% being singletons. From germline, CDR1 is MNHNS and CDR2 SASEGT. The CDR3 has 15 residues. Unmatched junction bases numbered 8, after V lost 4 bases and J lost 2 bases. This clonotype was counted many times. Indicated time point: newly diagnosed GD, antithyroid drugs for less than 3 months. From PBMCs, RNA was extracted and then used to make the TCR library. Those enrolled as patients came out of an endocrinology department in Xi'an, China. The sample was also reused in another study, on T cells in Graves' hyperthyroidism and ophthalmopathy.

This TCR was sampled from a man between 18 and 35 years old with Graves disease. The chain couples TRBV6-1 to TRBJ2-7; TRBD1 matches at 7 bases. Sequenced here: peripheral blood mononuclear cells (PBMCs), sampled at new diagnosis, from a patient treated with antithyroid drugs. The CDR3 loop reads CASSVSRDRAYEQYF. The CDR3 DNA sequence: TGTGCCAGCAGTGTCAGCCGGGACAGAGCCTACGAGCAGTACTTC.